The clone carrying this TCR beta chain was seen ten or more times. Its cognate antigen is unknown. The entry originates in a study of early T cells in non-severe SARS-CoV-2 infection. About the study: Chains were unpaired, as sequencing was done on bulk RNA from unsorted whole blood. Broader study findings: Private and CD4 specificities were missed by VDJdb matching, skewed to anti-spike CD8.

This CDR3 is 13 amino acids long. Germline V gives CDR1 GTSNPN, CDR2 SVGIG (reference sequence). Trimming took off 3 bases at V and 0 bases at J, with 8 bases between the two ends. Molecules of cDNA were individually given unique molecular identifiers that were attached to them. TCRdb passed the 5' RACE reads through MiXCR, listing each CDR3 protein once. This repertoire shows around 27,000 distinct CDR3 sequences, about 5.3% found once; its top ten account for around 26%. Sample: whole blood. The sequence came from an adult who was a healthcare worker with PCR-confirmed SARS-CoV-2 infection or an uninfected control (not recorded which). V usage is TRBV30 and J usage is TRBJ1-1; possible D gene TRBD1, 6 bases. CDR3 protein: CAWRRGVNTEAFF. CDR3 nucleotides: TGTGCCTGGAGGAGGGGGGTGAACACTGAAGCTTTCTTT.